A single sample is the source of the 11 T cell receptor beta chains below, sequenced in a study of cytomegalovirus exposure and HLA in healthy donors. The study ran its PCR with 60 Vbeta and 13 Jbeta primers. Profiling relied on immunoSEQ multiplex PCR, and the TCRdb table lists in-frame clones only, not all of them. The data show around 120,000 clones, roughly 69% seen once. The sequencing input was PBMCs. The receptor source for this set is a human donor in good health.

V is TRBV5-4 and J is TRBJ2-7; D perhaps matches TRBD2 (5 bases). V dropped 0 bases and J dropped 3 bases, with 10 bases sitting between them. Germline V gives CDR1 SGHNT, CDR2 YYREEE (reference sequence). This CDR3 has 14 amino acids. DNA for the CDR3: TGTGCCAGCAGCTTGGCTAGCTCCCTCTACGAGCAGTACTTC. As protein: CASSLASSLYEQYF.

The V call is TRBV7-2, the J call TRBJ1-4, with a tentative D call TRBD1 (5 bases). With 1 base removed from V and 5 bases from J, the gap between germline ends came to 14 bases. The germline V gene has CDR1 SGHTA and CDR2 FQGNSA. This CDR3 region has 16 residues. Written as DNA, the CDR3 is TGTGCCAGCAGCTTAGAGTCGCCTAGACAGAATGAAAAACTGTTTTTT. Translated, it gives CASSLESPRQNEKLFF.

Here the CDR3 reads CASSPGDRRSYEQYF. The DNA of the CDR3 is TGTGCCAGCAGCCCGGGGGACAGGAGATCCTACGAGCAGTACTTC. The rearrangement links TRBV7-9 to TRBJ2-7, with 8 positions matching TRBD1. CDR1 is SEHNR, CDR2 FQNEAQ, per germline (reference sequence). V lost 5 bases and J lost 1; bases outside the gene matches: 7. The CDR3 runs to 15 residues. Looking up the rest from reference TRBV7-9 and TRBJ2-7 gives the full variable domain: DTGVSQNPRHKITKRGQNVTFRCDPISEHNRLYWYRQTLGQGPEFLTYFQNEAQLEKSRLLSDRFSAERPKGSFSTLEIQRTEQGDSAMYLCASSPGDRRSYEQYFGPGTRLTVT.

The J gene is TRBJ1-2, the V gene TRBV30, with TRBD1 identical over 7 bases. The CDR3 extends over 15 amino acids. Germline CDR1 and CDR2: GTSNPN and SVGIG (reference sequence). The V gene end was trimmed by 3 bases and the J gene end by 3 bases; junction bases not matched to a gene: 10. The CDR3 loop reads CAWRLQGPSHYGYTF. CDR3 sequence (DNA): TGTGCCTGGAGGTTACAGGGGCCGTCCCACTATGGCTACACCTTC.

The rearrangement links TRBV6-7 to TRBJ1-1; TRBD1 might be the D (5 bases). TRBV6-7 is an open reading frame whose function is uncertain. Trimming took off 6 bases at V and 3 bases at J, with 11 bases between the two ends. The CDR3 runs to 13 residues. In nucleotides, the CDR3 is TGTGCCAGCAGCCAGGGTGGTTACACTGAAGCTTTCTTT. Amino acids: CASSQGGYTEAFF.

This clone has only a few counts. The chain recombines TRBV4-1 with TRBJ2-5; 7 nucleotides match TRBD1. Per germline, CDR1 MGHRA and CDR2 YSYEKL. CDR3 length: 15 amino acids. With V trimmed by 2 bases and J by 0 bases, 3 bases remained unmatched. The CDR3: CASSQLQGYQETQYF. CDR3 bases: TGCGCCAGCAGCCAACTACAGGGGTACCAAGAGACCCAGTACTTC.

V gene TRBV18 combines with J gene TRBJ1-1; D is unclear. Germline-derived CDR1 and CDR2 are KGHSH and LQKENI. The CDR3 is 12 residues long. V lost 4 bases and J lost 0, with 3 bases in between. The CDR3 region is CASSLVNTEAFF. CDR3 sequence (DNA): TGTGCCAGCTCACTCGTGAACACTGAAGCTTTCTTT.

This chain links TRBV19 with TRBJ2-5; 13 bases map to TRBD2. Unmatched junction bases numbered 4, after V lost 4 bases and J lost 5 bases. The CDR3 totals 15 residues. Germline V CDR1 and CDR2: LNHDA, SQIVND (reference sequence). Here the CDR3 reads CASSTTSGRRETQYF. The DNA for the CDR3 is TGTGCCAGTAGTACGACTAGCGGGAGGAGGGAGACCCAGTACTTC. Based on the CDR3 plus reference TRBV19 and TRBJ2-5, the full variable domain is DGGITQSPKYLFRKEGQNVTLSCEQNLNHDAMYWYRQDPGQGLRLIYYSQIVNDFQKGDIAEGYSVSREKKESFPLTVTSAQKNPTAFYLCASSTTSGRRETQYFGPGTRLLVL.

The count of this clone is one. The genes are TRBV5-1 and TRBJ1-6; weak D call: TRBD1 (6 bases). This CDR3 has 18 residues. V lost 4 bases, J lost 4 bases, and 21 bases lay in between. Germline CDR1 SGHRS, CDR2 YFSETQ. The CDR3 nucleotides are TGCGCCAGCAGCCCGGACCCCGGACAGTTAACTTATAATTCACCCCTCCACTTT. Protein sequence: CASSPDPGQLTYNSPLHF.

Worth noting for this clone: The junction does not match germline at one end; this may be a read error. The chain recombines TRBV7-9 with TRBJ1-2; the D is unclear. The germline CDR1 and CDR2 sequences are SEHNR and FQNEAQ (reference sequence). The length of the CDR3 is 12 residues. CDR3 bases: TGTGCCAGCACCTTAGCCGGGTCCAGCTACACCTTC. This sequence encodes CASTLAGSSYTF.

This chain connects TRBV28 to TRBJ2-1; 11 nucleotides agree with TRBD2. The V gene end was trimmed by 6 bases and the J gene end by 0 bases; junction bases not matched to a gene: 7. CDR3 size: 17 residues. Germline CDR1 and CDR2: MDHEN and SYDVKM. CDR3 coding DNA: TGTGCCAGCAGCCCCCCCGGACTAGCGGGCTCCTACAATGAGCAGTTCTTC. Protein: CASSPPGLAGSYNEQFF.